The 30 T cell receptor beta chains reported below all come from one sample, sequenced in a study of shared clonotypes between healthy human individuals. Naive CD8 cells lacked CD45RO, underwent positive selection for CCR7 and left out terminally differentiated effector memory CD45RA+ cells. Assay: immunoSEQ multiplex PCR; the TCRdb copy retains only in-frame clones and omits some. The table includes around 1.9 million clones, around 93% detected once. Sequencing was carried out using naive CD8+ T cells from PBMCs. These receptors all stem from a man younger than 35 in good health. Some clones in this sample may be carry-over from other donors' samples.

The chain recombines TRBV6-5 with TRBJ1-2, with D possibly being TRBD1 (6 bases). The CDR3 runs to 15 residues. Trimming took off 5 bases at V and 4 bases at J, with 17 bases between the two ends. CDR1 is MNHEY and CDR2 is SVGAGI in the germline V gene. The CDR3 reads CASSVETQGFYGYTF. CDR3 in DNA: TGTGCCAGCAGTGTAGAAACACAGGGATTCTATGGCTACACCTTC.

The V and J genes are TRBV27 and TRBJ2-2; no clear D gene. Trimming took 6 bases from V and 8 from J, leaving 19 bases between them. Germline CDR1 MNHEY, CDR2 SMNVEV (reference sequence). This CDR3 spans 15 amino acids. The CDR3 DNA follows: TGTGCCAGCAGCCTAACCGGACGGACCCCGGGGGAGCTGTTTTTT. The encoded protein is CASSLTGRTPGELFF.

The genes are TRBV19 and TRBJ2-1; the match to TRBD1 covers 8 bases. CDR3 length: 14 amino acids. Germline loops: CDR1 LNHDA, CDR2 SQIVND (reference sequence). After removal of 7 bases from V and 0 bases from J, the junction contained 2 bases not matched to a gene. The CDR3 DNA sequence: TGTGCCAGTAAGACAGGGGTCTCCTACAATGAGCAGTTCTTC. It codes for CASKTGVSYNEQFF.

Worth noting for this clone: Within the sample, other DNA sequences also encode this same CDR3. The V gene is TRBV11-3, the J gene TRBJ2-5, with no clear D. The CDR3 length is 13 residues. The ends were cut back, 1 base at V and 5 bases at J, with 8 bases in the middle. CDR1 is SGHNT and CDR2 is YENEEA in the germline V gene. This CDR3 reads CASSLAPRETQYF. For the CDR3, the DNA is TGTGCCAGCAGCTTAGCCCCTAGGGAGACCCAGTACTTC.

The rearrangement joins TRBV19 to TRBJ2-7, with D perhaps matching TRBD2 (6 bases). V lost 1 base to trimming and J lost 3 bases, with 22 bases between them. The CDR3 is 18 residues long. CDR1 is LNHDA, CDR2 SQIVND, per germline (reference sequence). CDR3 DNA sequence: TGTGCCAGTAGTATAGTATACGTAGGGGACGGGAGCAACTACGAGCAGTACTTC. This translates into CASSIVYVGDGSNYEQYF.

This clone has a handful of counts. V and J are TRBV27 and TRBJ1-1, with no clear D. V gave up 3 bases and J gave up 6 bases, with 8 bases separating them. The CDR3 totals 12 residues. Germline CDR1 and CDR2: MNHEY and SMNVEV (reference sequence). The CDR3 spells CASSFWGSEAFF. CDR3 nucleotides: TGTGCCAGCAGTTTCTGGGGATCTGAAGCTTTCTTT.

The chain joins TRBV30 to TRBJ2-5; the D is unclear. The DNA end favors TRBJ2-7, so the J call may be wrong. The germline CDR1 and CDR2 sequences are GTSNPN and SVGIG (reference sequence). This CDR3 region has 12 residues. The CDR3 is CAWSVVGDEQYF. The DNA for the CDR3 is TGTGCCTGGAGTGTAGTGGGTGACGAGCAGTACTTC.

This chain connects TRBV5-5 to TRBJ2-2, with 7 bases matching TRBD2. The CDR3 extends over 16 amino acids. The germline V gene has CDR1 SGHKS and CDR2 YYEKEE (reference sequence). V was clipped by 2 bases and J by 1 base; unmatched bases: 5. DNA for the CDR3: TGTGCCAGCAGCTTTGAAGCGGGACTGAACACCGGGGAGCTGTTTTTT. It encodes CASSFEAGLNTGELFF.

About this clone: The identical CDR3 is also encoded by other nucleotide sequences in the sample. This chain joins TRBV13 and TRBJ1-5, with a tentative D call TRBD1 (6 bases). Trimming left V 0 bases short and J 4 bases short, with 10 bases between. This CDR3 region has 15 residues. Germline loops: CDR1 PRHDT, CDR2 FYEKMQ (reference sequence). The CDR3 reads CASSLGRGGNQPQHF. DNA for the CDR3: TGTGCCAGCAGCTTAGGCAGGGGCGGAAATCAGCCCCAGCATTTT.

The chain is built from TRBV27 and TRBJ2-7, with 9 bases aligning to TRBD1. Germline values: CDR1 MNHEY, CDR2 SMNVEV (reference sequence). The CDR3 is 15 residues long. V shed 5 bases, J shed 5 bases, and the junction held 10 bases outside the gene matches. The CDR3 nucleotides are TGTGCCAGCAGTCCCCGGACAGGGGATGGGCACGAGCAGTACTTC. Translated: CASSPRTGDGHEQYF.

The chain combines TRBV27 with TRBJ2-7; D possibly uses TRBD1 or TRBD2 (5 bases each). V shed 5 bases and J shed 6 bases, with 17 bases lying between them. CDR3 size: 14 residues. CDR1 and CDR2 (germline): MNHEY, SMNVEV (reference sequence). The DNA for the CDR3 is TGTGCCAGCAGTCTTGGGGGATTCGGTGGCGAGCAGTACTTC. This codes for CASSLGGFGGEQYF.

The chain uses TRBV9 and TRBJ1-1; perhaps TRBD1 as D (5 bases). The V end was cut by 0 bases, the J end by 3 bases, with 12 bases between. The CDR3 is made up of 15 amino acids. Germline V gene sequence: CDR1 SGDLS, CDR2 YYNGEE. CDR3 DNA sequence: TGTGCCAGCAGCGTAGTGGGGGACCCGTACACTGAAGCTTTCTTT. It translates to CASSVVGDPYTEAFF. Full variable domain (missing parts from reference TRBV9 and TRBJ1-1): DSGVTQTPKHLITATGQRVTLRCSPRSGDLSVYWYQQSLDQGLQFLIQYYNGEERAKGNILERFSAQQFPDLHSELNLSSLELGDSALYFCASSVVGDPYTEAFFGQGTRLTVV.

The CDR3 region is CASSMGPGDNYYGYTF. The CDR3 DNA sequence: TGTGCCAGTAGTATGGGTCCCGGGGACAACTACTATGGCTACACCTTC. The chain couples TRBV19 to TRBJ1-2; weak D call: TRBD1 (6 bases). Per germline, CDR1 LNHDA and CDR2 SQIVND (reference sequence). The length of the CDR3 is 16 residues. Trimming took 3 bases from V and 3 from J, leaving 17 bases between them.

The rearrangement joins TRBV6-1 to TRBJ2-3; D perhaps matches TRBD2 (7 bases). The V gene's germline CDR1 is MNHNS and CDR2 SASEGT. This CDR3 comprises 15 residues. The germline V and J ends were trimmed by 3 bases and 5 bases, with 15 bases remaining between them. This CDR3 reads CASSDQRRGGDTQYF. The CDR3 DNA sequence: TGTGCCAGCAGTGACCAGCGGAGGGGGGGAGATACGCAGTATTTT.

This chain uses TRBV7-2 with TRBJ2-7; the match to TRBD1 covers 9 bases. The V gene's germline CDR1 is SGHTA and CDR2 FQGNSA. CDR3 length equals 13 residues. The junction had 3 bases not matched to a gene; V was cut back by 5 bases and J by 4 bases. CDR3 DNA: TGTGCCAGCAGCCCGGACAGGGGTTACGAGCAGTACTTC. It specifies CASSPDRGYEQYF. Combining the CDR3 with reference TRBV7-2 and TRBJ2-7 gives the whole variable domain GAGVSQSPSNKVTEKGKDVELRCDPISGHTALYWYRQSLGQGLEFLIYFQGNSAPDKSGLPSDRFSAERTGGSVSTLTIQRTQQEDSAVYLCASSPDRGYEQYFGPGTRLTVT.

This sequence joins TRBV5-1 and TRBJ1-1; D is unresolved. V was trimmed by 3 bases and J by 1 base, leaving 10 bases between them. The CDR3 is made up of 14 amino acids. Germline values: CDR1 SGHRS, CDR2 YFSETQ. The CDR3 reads CASSSGRGNTEAFF. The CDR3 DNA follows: TGCGCCAGCAGCTCCGGACGGGGGAACACTGAAGCTTTCTTT.

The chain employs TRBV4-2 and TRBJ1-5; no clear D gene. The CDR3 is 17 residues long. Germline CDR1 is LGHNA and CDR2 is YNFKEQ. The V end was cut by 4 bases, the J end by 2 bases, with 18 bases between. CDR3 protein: CASSPIPGTSRNQPQHF. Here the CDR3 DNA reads TGTGCCAGCAGCCCAATCCCGGGTACTTCGCGCAATCAGCCCCAGCATTTT.

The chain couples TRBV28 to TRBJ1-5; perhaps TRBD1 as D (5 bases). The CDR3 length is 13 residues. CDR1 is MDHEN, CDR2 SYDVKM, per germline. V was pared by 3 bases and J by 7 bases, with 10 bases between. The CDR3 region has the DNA TGTGCCAGCAGTTTCCAAGGGACCCAGCCCCAGCATTTT. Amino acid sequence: CASSFQGTQPQHF.

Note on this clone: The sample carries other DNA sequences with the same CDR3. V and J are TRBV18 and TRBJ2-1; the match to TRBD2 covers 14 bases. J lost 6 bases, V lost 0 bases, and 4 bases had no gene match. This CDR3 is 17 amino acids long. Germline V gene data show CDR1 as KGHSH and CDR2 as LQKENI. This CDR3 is CASSPPGLAGVFNEQFF. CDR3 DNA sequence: TGTGCCAGCTCACCACCGGGACTAGCGGGAGTATTCAATGAGCAGTTCTTC. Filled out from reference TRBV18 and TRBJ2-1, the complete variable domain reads NAGVMQNPRHLVRRRGQEARLRCSPMKGHSHVYWYRQLPEEGLKFMVYLQKENIIDESGMPKERFSAEFPKEGPSILRIQQVVRGDSAAYFCASSPPGLAGVFNEQFFGPGTRLTVL.

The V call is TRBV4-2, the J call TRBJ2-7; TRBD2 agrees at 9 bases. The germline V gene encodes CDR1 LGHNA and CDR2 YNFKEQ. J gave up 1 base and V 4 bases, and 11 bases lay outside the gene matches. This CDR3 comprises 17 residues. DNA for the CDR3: TGTGCCAGCAGCCCCCGACTAGCGGTAAGCGTTTCCTACGAGCAGTACTTC. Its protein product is CASSPRLAVSVSYEQYF.

The CDR3 region is CASSVGLGTTYEQYF. The CDR3 nucleotides are TGTGCCAGCAGCGTAGGACTGGGAACGACCTACGAGCAGTACTTC. The chain has TRBV9 and TRBJ2-7; D remains ambiguous. Germline assignment: CDR1 SGDLS and CDR2 YYNGEE. The germline V and J ends were trimmed by 0 bases and 2 bases, with 12 bases remaining between them. The CDR3 length is 15 residues.

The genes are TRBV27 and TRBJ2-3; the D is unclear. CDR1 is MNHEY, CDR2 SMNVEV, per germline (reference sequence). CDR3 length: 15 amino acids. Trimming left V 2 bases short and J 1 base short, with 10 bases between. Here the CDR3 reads CASSLAFTRTDTQYF. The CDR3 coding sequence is TGTGCCAGCAGTTTAGCATTTACCCGCACAGATACGCAGTATTTT.

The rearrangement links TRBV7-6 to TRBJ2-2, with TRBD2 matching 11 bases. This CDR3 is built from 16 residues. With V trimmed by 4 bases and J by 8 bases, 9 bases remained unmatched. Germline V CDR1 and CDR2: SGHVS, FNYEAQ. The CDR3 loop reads CASSSTLAGGTGELFF. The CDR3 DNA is TGTGCCAGCAGCTCGACCCTAGCGGGAGGTACGGGGGAGCTGTTTTTT.

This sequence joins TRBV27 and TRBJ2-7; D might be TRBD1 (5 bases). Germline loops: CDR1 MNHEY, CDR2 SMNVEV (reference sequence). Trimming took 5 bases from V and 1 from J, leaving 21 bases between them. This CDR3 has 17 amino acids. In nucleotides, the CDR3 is TGTGCCAGCAGTCTTCAGGGTGGTAAGGTCGGGTCCTACGAGCAGTACTTC. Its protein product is CASSLQGGKVGSYEQYF.

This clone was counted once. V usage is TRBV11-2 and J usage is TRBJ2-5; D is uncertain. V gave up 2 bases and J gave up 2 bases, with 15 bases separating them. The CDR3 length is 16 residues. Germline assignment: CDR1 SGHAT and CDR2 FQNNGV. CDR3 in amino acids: CASSLHRTGFQETQYF. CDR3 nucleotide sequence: TGTGCCAGCAGCTTACATCGGACGGGTTTTCAAGAGACCCAGTACTTC.

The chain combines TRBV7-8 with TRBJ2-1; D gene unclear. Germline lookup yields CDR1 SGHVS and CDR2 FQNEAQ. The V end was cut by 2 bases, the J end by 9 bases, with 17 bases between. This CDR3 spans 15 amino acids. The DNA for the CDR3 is TGTGCCAGCAGCTTATCCCCAGACTTTTATGCTGAGCAGTTCTTC. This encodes CASSLSPDFYAEQFF.

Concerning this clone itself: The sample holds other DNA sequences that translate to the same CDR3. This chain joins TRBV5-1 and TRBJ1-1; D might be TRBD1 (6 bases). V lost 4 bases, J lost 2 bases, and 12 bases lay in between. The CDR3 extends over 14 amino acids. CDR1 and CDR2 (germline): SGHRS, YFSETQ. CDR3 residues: CASSPGQTNTEAFF. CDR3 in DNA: TGCGCCAGCAGCCCGGGACAAACCAACACTGAAGCTTTCTTT.

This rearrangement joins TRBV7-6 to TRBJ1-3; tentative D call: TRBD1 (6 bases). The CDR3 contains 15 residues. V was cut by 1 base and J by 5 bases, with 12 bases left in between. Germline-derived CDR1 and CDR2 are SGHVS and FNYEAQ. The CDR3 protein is CASSLDRVLRNTIYF. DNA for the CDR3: TGTGCCAGCAGCTTAGACAGGGTCTTGCGAAACACCATATATTTT.

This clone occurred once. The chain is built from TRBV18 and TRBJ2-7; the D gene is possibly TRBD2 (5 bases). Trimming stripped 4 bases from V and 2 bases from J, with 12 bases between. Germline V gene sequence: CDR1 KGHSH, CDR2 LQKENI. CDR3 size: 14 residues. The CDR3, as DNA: TGTGCCAGCTCACTAGGAGGAGAAGCCTACGAGCAGTACTTC. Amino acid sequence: CASSLGGEAYEQYF. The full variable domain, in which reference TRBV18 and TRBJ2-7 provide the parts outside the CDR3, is NAGVMQNPRHLVRRRGQEARLRCSPMKGHSHVYWYRQLPEEGLKFMVYLQKENIIDESGMPKERFSAEFPKEGPSILRIQQVVRGDSAAYFCASSLGGEAYEQYFGPGTRLTVT.

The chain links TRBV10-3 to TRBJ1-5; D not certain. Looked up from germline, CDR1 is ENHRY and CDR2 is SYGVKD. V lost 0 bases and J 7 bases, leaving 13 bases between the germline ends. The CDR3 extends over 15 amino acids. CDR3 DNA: TGTGCCATCAGTGAGTCGGGCCCAGGCTCCCAGCCCCAGCATTTT. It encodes CAISESGPGSQPQHF.